In this sample, the clone carrying this T cell receptor (beta chain) turned up a few times. No antigen is known for it. The Oncomine TCR Beta short-read assay was what sequenced the DNA obtained from cultured CD4+ T cells. Using its own MiXCR run on the PCR reads, TCRdb lists one record per CDR3 protein. The table shows roughly 14,000 distinct CDR3 sequences, with about 21% occurring only once. The data belong to a study of vaccination and CD4 T cells after COVID-19. Treatment specified: approximately 11-day PBMC culture with coronavirus spike peptide pools or control peptides (ViraFEST assay). Fresh IL-2 medium replaced half the culture medium on days 3 and 7. Sequencing was performed on cultured CD4+ T cells from blood. The receptor was derived from a human donor with COVID-19.

CDR3 nucleotide sequence: TGTGCCAGCAACCCGACAGGGGACTATGGCTACACCTTC. It is translated as CASNPTGDYGYTF. This rearrangement joins TRBV5-6 to TRBJ1-2, with TRBD1 identical over 8 bases. The CDR3 covers 13 residues. V gave up 6 bases and J gave up 3 bases; unmatched junction bases: 4. Germline V gene data show CDR1 as SGHDT and CDR2 as YYEEEE.